This T cell receptor gamma chain was captured by sequencing in a study of Vδ1+ human thymocytes listed by TCRdb under 2018. Turning to the overall study: mRNA-level TRG and TRD CDR3 repertoires of highly purified Vdelta1+ thymocytes from young children were characterised as a data resource. The multiplex-based CDR3 amplicon strategy had previously been validated against 5'RACE-based CDR3 amplicon generation methods. Overall study results and their limits: No clustering by age or sex was observed, so analyses did not stratify donors by these variables. Even though sort purity was high, about 20% of thymic TRD sequences were Vdelta2 (and few were Vdelta3), which was not the case for the peripheral blood Vdelta1+ controls. The thymic TRG and TRD repertoires appeared highly polyclonal, with Gaussian CDR3 length distributions, in contrast to the oligoclonal repertoires of peripheral blood. Many TRG clonotypes were found to be shared between donors (up to roughly 7x10^3), whereas TRD repertoires were found to be essentially private (max roughly 120 shared). The use of highly purified populations and single-cell validation was advised by the authors, since misinterpretation of bulk repertoire data could be caused by unexpected Vdelta2 sequences.

Thymic samples were depleted of alphabeta T cells, then CD3+ TCRVdelta1+ TCRVdelta2- thymocytes were FACS-sorted. A purity of roughly 96% to 99.6% was achieved for sorted Vdelta1+ thymocytes. The thymic specimens were obtained from 7 to 9 paediatric patients, aged about 5 days to 17 months, who were having corrective cardiac surgery. Thymic tissue was dispersed and mononuclear cells isolated on a Histopaque-1077 density gradient. Staining used anti-TCRVdelta1 clone TS8.2, anti-TCRVdelta2 clone B6, anti-CD3 clone HIT3a and anti-TCRalphabeta clone IP26 antibodies. As regards this clone: Its antigen remains unidentified. Nothing much larger sits one base from this clone, and base qualities are not available.

Inclusive of the bounding cysteine and phenylalanine, the CDR3 is 13 residues long. The read is trimmed to its CDR3 DNA, 39 bases read in frame from base 1. Trimming leaves V shorter by 2 bases and J shorter by 7 bases, with the junction holding 8 bases beyond the gene matches. Based on the germline V gene, the CDR1 and CDR2 sequences are EGSTGY and YDSYTSSV. RNA extraction was performed with the RNeasy mini kit, and reverse transcription was done with Superscript III. To generate the CDR3 amplicons, a multiplex PCR was run using pooled V-gene forward primers together with a constant-region reverse primer that carried Illumina adaptor overhangs. After gel purification, amplicons were indexed with Nextera index primers over around 8 extra PCR cycles and were then purified with AMPure XP beads. The libraries were sequenced on an Illumina MiSeq using paired-end 250 bp reads, dual indexing and an approximately 20% PhiX spike-in. Turning to the authors' computational methods: Reads were quality checked with FastQC, and TRG read pairs were merged with ea-utils fastq-join. Sequences were annotated with IMGT/HighV-QUEST, keeping only productive sequences with unambiguous V-gene assignment; clonotypes were defined by identical CDR3 sequence. For downstream analysis, VDJtools 1.1.1, tcR 2.2.3, Treemap and vegan Shannon diversity in R 3.4.4 were used. Public reads were reanalyzed in TCRdb with CATT, and rows carrying the same DNA were merged afterwards. The V and J calls and clone size come from TCRdb's table, not from the authors' own analysis. Across this sample there are approximately 8,700 gamma-chain clones, with 45% to 65% seen only once. The ten largest clonotypes hold roughly 1.4% of the sample.

In this chain, TRGV4 is recombined with TRGJ1 or TRGJ2. No J segment appears in TCRdb, so it was assigned here by matching the sequence to germline. The clonotype was recovered from a girl in the first two years of life who had congenital heart surgery. Sample: Vdelta1+ gamma-delta thymocytes from the thymus. The cell subset or site label of this sample denotes: FACS-sorted CD3+ TCRalphabeta- TCRVdelta1+ TCRVdelta2- thymocytes. The DNA is TGTGCCACCTGGGATGAAGTGGGGTATAAGAAACTCTTT. Its coded protein is CATWDEVGYKKLF.